This T cell receptor (beta chain) comes out of a study of blood T cell repertoires in COVID-19. This CDR3 comprises 16 residues. V lost 1 base to trimming and J lost 2 bases; unmatched junction nucleotides: 6. CDR1 and CDR2 (germline): SGHDT, YYEEEE. Here immunoSEQ multiplex PCR was the method, and the copy in TCRdb shows in-frame clones only, minus some. The table shows about 300,000 clones, with roughly 89% occurring only once. The sequenced sample was PBMCs or T cells enriched from blood (not recorded which). This sequence originates from a woman aged 45 to 65 who had been exposed to COVID-19. The chain employs TRBV5-6 and TRBJ1-3, with 7 bases aligning to TRBD1. CDR3 protein: CASSLRTGLAGNTIYF. The CDR3 nucleotides read TGTGCCAGCAGCTTGAGGACAGGCTTGGCTGGAAACACCATATATTTT.